This TCR beta chain came from a study of T cell responses to AZD1222 COVID-19 vaccine. Findings and caveats of the study: Reports say nearly half of spike-specific TCRs go after unmutated variant regions. Increases in Spike-specific TCR breadth and depth were seen after two AZD1222 doses.

CDR3 length equals 13 residues. Trimming took off 3 bases at V and 1 base at J, with 6 bases between the two ends. Per germline, CDR1 LNHDA and CDR2 SQIVND (reference sequence). Method: immunoSEQ multiplex PCR; TCRdb's copy keeps in-frame clones and lacks some. The data hold roughly 190,000 clones, with more than 80% observed a single time. To note about this clone: The antigen remains undetermined.

The source material was peripheral blood, sampled 28 days after the second dose of the MenACWY control vaccine. The source is an adult who received the MenACWY meningococcal vaccine as a control. J is TRBJ1-2 and V is TRBV19, with D unclear. In DNA form, the CDR3 reads TGTGCCAGTAGTATCGGGAATAACTATGGCTACACCTTC. Translated: CASSIGNNYGYTF.